This record looks at one T cell receptor (beta chain) sequence and its context. Its antigen is undetermined. For TCR beta, libraries came from iRepertoire HTBI primers and Arm-PCR of CDR3 regions. MiXCR, applied by TCRdb to the multiplex PCR reads, yields one record per CDR3 protein. The sample lists approximately 500,000 distinct CDR3 sequences, under 25% occurring once. This sample is drawn from a study of regulatory T cells in long-lasting Graves disease. Points from the study as a whole: Persistent Graves' cases showed lower TCR diversity than newly diagnosed cases.

As to time point: persistent/refractory GD, antithyroid drugs over 5 years with positive TRAb. Preparation of the TCR library used RNA extracted from PBMCs. Patients hailed from an endocrinology department in Xi'an, China. The source was peripheral blood mononuclear cells (PBMCs), collected when the disease was refractory, from a patient treated with antithyroid drugs. This TCR derives from a female donor with Graves disease.

CDR3 in amino acids: CASSPRVLAGKYNEQFF. Written as DNA, the CDR3 is TGTGCCAGCAGCCCGAGGGTACTAGCGGGGAAATACAATGAGCAGTTCTTC. The rearrangement uses TRBV7-8 and TRBJ2-1; 10 positions match TRBD2. The J segment lost 4 bases and the V segment lost 5 bases, leaving 11 bases of the junction unmatched. This CDR3 is 17 amino acids long. Germline loops: CDR1 SGHVS, CDR2 FQNEAQ. Full variable domain (outside the CDR3, taken from reference TRBV7-8 and TRBJ2-1): GAGVSQSPRYKVAKRGQDVALRCDPISGHVSLFWYQQALGQGPEFLTYFQNEAQLDKSGLPSDRFFAERPEGSVSTLKIQRTQQEDSAVYLCASSPRVLAGKYNEQFFGPGTRLTVL.